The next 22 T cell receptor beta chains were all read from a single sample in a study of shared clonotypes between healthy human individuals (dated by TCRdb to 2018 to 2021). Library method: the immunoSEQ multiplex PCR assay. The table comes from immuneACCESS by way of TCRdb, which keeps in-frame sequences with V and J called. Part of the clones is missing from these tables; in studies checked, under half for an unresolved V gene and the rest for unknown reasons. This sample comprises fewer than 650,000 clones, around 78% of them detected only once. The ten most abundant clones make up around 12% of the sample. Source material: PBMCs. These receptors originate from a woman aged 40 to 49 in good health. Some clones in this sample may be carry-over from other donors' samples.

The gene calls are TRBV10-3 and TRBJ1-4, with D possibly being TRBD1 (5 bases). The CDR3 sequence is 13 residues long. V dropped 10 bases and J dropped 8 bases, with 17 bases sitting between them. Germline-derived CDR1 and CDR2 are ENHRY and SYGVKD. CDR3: CASRRDPKEKLFF. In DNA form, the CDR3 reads TGTGCCAGCAGACGGGACCCGAAGGAAAAACTGTTTTTT.

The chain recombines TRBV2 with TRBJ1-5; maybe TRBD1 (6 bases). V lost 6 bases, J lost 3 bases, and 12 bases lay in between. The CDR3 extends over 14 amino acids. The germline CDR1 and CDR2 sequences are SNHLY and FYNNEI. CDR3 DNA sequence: TGTGCCAGCAGCTTCGACAGGAACAATCAGCCCCAGCATTTT. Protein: CASSFDRNNQPQHF.

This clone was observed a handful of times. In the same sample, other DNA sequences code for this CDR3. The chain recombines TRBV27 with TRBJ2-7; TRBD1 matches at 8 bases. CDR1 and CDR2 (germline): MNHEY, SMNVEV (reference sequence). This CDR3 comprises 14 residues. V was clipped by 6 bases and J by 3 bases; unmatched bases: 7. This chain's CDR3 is CASSWTGLGYEQYF. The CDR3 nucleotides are TGTGCCAGCAGCTGGACAGGGTTGGGCTACGAGCAGTACTTC.

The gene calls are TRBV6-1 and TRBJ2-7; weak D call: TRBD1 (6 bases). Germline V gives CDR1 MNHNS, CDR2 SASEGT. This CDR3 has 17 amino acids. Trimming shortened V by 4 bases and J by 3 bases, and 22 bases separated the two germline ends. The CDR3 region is CASSAGLRDTKLYEQYF. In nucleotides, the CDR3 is TGTGCCAGCAGTGCGGGCCTTAGGGACACTAAGCTCTACGAGCAGTACTTC.

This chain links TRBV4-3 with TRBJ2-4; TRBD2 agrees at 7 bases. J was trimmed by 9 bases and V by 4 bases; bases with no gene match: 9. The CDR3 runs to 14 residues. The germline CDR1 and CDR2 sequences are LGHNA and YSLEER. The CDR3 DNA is TGCGCCAGCAGCCGGGGCCGGGGGGTAGGCATTCAGTACTTC. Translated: CASSRGRGVGIQYF.

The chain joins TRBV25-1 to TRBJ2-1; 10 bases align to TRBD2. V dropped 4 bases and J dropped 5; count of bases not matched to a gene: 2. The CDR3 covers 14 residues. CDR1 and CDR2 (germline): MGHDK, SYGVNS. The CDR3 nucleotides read TGTGCCAGCAGTGGTAGCGGGAGGCACAATGAGCAGTTCTTC. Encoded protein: CASSGSGRHNEQFF.

The CDR3 DNA sequence: TGTGCCAGTAGGGCCCCGAGACAGTTGATGGACTATGGCTACACCTTC. Translation: CASRAPRQLMDYGYTF. V is TRBV19 and J is TRBJ1-2, with D maybe TRBD1 (5 bases). Germline CDR1 and CDR2: LNHDA and SQIVND (reference sequence). V lost 6 bases and J 3 bases, leaving 20 bases between the germline ends. This CDR3 comprises 16 residues. Combining the CDR3 with reference TRBV19 and TRBJ1-2 gives the whole variable domain DGGITQSPKYLFRKEGQNVTLSCEQNLNHDAMYWYRQDPGQGLRLIYYSQIVNDFQKGDIAEGYSVSREKKESFPLTVTSAQKNPTAFYLCASRAPRQLMDYGYTFGSGTRLTVV.

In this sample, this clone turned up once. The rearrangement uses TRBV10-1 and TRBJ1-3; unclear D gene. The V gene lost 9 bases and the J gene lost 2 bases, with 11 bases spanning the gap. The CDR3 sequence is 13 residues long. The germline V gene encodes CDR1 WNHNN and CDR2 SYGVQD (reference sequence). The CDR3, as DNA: TGCGCCAGTACGGCCCTAACTGGAAACACCATATATTTT. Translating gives CASTALTGNTIYF.

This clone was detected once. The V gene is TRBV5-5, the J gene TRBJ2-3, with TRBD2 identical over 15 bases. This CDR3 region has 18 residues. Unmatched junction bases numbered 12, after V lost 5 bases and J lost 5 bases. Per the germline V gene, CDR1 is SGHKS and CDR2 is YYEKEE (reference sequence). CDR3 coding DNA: TGTGCCAGCAGGCCTAGGGGACTAGCGGGAGGTATTGGAGATACGCAGTATTTT. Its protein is CASRPRGLAGGIGDTQYF.

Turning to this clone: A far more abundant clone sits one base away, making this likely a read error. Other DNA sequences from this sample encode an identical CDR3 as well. Written as DNA, the CDR3 is TGCAGCGGGGACAGGGTTAACACTGAAGCTTTCTTT. This sequence encodes CSGDRVNTEAFF. This chain uses TRBV29-1 with TRBJ1-1; 9 bases agree with TRBD1. CDR1 SQVTM and CDR2 ANQGSEA come from the germline V gene. The CDR3 consists of 12 residues. V trimming: 7 bases; J trimming: 2 bases; junction bases outside the gene matches: 2.

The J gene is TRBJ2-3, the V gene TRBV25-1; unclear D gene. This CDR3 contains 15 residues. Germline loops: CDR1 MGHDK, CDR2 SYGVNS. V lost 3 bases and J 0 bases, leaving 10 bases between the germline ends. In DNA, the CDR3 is TGTGCCAGCAGTGATCGATTGGGCAGCACAGATACGCAGTATTTT. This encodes CASSDRLGSTDTQYF.

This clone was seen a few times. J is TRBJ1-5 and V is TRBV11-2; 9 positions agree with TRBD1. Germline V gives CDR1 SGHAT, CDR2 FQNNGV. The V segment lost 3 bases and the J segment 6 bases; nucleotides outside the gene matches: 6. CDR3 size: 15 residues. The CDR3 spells CASSLDRGVGQPQHF. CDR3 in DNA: TGTGCCAGCAGCTTGGACAGGGGAGTAGGTCAGCCCCAGCATTTT. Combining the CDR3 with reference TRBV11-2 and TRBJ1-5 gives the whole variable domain EAGVAQSPRYKIIEKRQSVAFWCNPISGHATLYWYQQILGQGPKLLIQFQNNGVVDDSQLPKDRFSAERLKGVDSTLKIQPAKLEDSAVYLCASSLDRGVGQPQHFGDGTRLSIL.

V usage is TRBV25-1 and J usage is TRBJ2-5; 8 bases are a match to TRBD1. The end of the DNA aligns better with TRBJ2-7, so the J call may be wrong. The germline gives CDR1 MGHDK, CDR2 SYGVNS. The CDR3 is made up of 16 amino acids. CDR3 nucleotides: TGTGCCAGCAGTCAACCAGGGGGCGTAAACTCCTACGAGCAGTACTTC. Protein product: CASSQPGGVNSYEQYF.

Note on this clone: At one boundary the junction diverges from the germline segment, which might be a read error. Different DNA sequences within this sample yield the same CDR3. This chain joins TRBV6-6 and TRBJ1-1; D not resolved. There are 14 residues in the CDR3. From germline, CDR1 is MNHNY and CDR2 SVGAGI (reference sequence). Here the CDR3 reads CASSLDGVNTEAFF. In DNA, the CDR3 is TGTGCCAGCAGCCTCGATGGGGTAAACACTGAAGCCTTCTTT.

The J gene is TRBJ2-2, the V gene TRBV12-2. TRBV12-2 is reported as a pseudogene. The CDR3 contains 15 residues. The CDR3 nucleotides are TGTGCACTTATACTCCCCATGGGGAACACCGGGGAGCTGTTTTTT. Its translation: CALILPMGNTGELFF.

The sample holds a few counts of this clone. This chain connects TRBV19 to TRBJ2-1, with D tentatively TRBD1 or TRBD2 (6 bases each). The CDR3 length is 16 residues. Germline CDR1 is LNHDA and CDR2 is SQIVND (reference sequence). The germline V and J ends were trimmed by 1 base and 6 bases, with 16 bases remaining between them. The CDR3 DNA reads TGTGCCAGTAGTATAGTAAGGGGGGCAACCTCCAATGAGCAGTTCTTC. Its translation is CASSIVRGATSNEQFF.

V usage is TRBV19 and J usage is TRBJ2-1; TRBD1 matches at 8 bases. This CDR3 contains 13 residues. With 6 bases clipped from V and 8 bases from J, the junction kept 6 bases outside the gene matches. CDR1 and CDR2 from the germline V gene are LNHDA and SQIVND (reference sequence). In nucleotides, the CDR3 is TGTGCCAGTAGGCCAGGGGGCAGGGATGAGCAGTTCTTC. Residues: CASRPGGRDEQFF. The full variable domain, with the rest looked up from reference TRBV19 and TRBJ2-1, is DGGITQSPKYLFRKEGQNVTLSCEQNLNHDAMYWYRQDPGQGLRLIYYSQIVNDFQKGDIAEGYSVSREKKESFPLTVTSAQKNPTAFYLCASRPGGRDEQFFGPGTRLTVL.

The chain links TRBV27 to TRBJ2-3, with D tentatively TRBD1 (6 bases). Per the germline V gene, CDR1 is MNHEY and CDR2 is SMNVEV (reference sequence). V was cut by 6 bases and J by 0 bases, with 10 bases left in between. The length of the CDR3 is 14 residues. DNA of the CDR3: TGTGCCAGCAGCCCGGACAGAAGCACAGATACGCAGTATTTT. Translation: CASSPDRSTDTQYF.

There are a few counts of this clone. The CDR3 here is CASSLEKETQYF. In nucleotides, the CDR3 is TGTGCCAGCAGCTTAGAGAAAGAGACCCAGTACTTC. J is TRBJ2-5 and V is TRBV7-6; the D is unclear. Trimming shortened V by 1 base and J by 3 bases, and 3 bases separated the two germline ends. There are 12 residues in the CDR3. Per germline, CDR1 SGHVS and CDR2 FNYEAQ.

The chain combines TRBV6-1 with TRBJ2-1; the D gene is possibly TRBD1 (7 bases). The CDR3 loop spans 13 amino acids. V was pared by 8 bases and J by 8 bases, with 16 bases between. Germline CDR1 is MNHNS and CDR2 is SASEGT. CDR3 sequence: CASSRDSGHEQFF. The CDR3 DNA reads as TGTGCCAGCTCCCGGGACAGCGGGCATGAGCAGTTCTTC.

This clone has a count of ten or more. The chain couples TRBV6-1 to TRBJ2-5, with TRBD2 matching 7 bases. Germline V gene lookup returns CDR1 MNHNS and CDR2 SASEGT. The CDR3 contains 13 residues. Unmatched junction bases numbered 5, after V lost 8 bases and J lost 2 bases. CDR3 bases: TGTGCCAGCGGGAGGGACGAGCAAGAGACCCAGTACTTC. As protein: CASGRDEQETQYF.

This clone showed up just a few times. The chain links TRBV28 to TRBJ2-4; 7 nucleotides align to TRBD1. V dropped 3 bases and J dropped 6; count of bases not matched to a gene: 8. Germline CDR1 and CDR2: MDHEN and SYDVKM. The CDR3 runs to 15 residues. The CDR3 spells CASSFGDRFPNIQYF. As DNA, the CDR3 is TGTGCCAGCAGTTTTGGGGACAGATTCCCAAACATTCAGTACTTC.